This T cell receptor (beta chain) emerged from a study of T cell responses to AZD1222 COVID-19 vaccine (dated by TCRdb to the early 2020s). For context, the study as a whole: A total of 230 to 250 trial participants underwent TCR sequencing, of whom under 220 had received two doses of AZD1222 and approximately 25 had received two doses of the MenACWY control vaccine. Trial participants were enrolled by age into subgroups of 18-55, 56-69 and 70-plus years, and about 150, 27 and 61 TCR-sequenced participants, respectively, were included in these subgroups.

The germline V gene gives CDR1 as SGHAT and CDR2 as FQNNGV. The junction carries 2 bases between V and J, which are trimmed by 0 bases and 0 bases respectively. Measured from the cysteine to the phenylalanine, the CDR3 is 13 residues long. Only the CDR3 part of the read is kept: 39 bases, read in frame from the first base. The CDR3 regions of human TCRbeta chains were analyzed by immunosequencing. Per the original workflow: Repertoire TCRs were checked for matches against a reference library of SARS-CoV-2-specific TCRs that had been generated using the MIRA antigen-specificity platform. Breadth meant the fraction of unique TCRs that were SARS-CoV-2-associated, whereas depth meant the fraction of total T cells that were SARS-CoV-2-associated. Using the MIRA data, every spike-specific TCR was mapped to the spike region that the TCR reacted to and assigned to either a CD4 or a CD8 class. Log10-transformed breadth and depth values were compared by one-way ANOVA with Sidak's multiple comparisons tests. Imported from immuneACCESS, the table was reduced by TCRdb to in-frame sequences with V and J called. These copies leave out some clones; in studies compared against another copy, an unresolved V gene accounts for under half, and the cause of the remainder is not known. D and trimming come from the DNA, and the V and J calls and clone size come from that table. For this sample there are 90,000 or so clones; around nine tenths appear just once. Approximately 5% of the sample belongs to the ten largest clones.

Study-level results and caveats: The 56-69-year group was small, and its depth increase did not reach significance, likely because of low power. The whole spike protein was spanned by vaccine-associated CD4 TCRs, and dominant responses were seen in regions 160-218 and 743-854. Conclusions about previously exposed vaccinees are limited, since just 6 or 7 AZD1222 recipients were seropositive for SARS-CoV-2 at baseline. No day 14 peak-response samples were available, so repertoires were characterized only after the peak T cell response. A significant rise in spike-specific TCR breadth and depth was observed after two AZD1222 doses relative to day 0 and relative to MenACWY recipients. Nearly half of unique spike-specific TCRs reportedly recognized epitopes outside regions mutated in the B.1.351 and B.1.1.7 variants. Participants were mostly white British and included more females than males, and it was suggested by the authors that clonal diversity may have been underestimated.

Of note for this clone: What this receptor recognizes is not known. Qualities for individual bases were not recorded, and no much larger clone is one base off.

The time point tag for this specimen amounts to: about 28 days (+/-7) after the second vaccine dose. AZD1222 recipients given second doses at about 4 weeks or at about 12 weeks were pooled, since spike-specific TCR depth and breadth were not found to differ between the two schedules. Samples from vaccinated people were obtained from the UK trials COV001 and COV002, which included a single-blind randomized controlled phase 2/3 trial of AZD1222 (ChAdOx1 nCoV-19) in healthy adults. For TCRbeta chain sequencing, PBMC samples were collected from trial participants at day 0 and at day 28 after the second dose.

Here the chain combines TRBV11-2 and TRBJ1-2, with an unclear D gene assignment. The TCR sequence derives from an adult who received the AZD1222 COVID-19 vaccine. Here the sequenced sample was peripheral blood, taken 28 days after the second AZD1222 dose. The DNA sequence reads TGTGCCAGCAGCTTAGAAGCTAACTATGGCTACACCTTC. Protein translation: CASSLEANYGYTF.